Listed here are 21 T cell receptor beta chains from one sample, sequenced in a study of blood T cell dynamics during melanoma immunotherapy. TCRdb's table, derived via immunoSEQ multiplex PCR, lists solely in-frame clones and lacks some. The sample carries some 9,900 clones, about nine tenths recorded once. Noted time point: pre-treatment baseline. The material was blood, obtained from a patient treated with checkpoint blockade. The receptors here all came from a human donor with melanoma.

This sequence joins TRBV7-8 and TRBJ2-1; D is unclear. Germline loops: CDR1 SGHVS, CDR2 FQNEAQ. The CDR3 totals 15 residues. With 6 bases removed from V and 2 bases from J, the gap between germline ends came to 14 bases. In DNA form, the CDR3 reads TGTGCCAGCAGAAAAGACCTCGAGACCTACAATGAGCAGTTCTTC. It specifies CASRKDLETYNEQFF.

This chain joins TRBV27 and TRBJ2-5, with TRBD2 matching over 12 bases. Per germline, CDR1 MNHEY and CDR2 SMNVEV (reference sequence). After removal of 6 bases from V and 5 bases from J, the junction contained 7 bases not matched to a gene. CDR3 length equals 15 residues. The CDR3 sequence: CASRPSGRAFETQYF. DNA of the CDR3: TGTGCCAGCAGACCTAGCGGGAGGGCCTTCGAGACCCAGTACTTC.

The DNA for the CDR3 is TGTGCCAGCAGTGAACCGGGACTAGCGGCCTACGAGCAGTACTTC. Encoded protein: CASSEPGLAAYEQYF. The genes are TRBV6-1 and TRBJ2-7, with 11 bases matching TRBD2. V was pared by 2 bases and J by 2 bases, with 2 bases of the junction left unmatched. The CDR3 sequence is 15 residues long. Germline CDR1 and CDR2: MNHNS and SASEGT.

The V gene is TRBV28, the J gene TRBJ2-2; 7 nucleotides agree with TRBD1. CDR1 and CDR2 from the germline V gene are MDHEN and SYDVKM. The trim removed 7 bases at V and 0 bases at J, leaving 2 bases unmatched. This CDR3 contains 14 residues. The CDR3 sequence: CASIGTANTGELFF. The CDR3 DNA reads TGTGCCAGCATCGGGACAGCGAACACCGGGGAGCTGTTTTTT.

The chain recombines TRBV4-3 with TRBJ2-7; 7 positions agree with TRBD2. Germline assignment: CDR1 LGHNA and CDR2 YSLEER. The CDR3 spans 14 residues. V lost 3 bases, J lost 7 bases, and 9 bases stayed unmatched. The CDR3 region has the DNA TGCGCCAGCAGCCACTTTTGGGCGGGAGTAGAGCAGTACTTC. Translated, it gives CASSHFWAGVEQYF.

The chain carries TRBV7-8 and TRBJ2-5; 11 bases map to TRBD2. Judging by the DNA end, TRBJ2-7 fits better; the J call may be wrong. CDR3 length equals 15 residues. Germline-derived CDR1 and CDR2 are SGHVS and FQNEAQ. The CDR3 bases are TGTGCCAGCAGCCGGCGGACTAGCGGGTCCTACGAGCAGTACTTC. Translation: CASSRRTSGSYEQYF.

The chain uses TRBV19 and TRBJ2-2; 10 nucleotides agree with TRBD2. Unmatched junction bases numbered 11, after V lost 7 bases and J lost 3 bases. The CDR3 runs to 17 residues. In germline, CDR1 is LNHDA, CDR2 SQIVND (reference sequence). The CDR3 DNA follows: TGTGCCAGTAAGGTTAGCGGGAGGAGTGTGGACACCGGGGAGCTGTTTTTT. It translates to CASKVSGRSVDTGELFF.

The rearrangement uses TRBV15 and TRBJ2-1; D gene ambiguous. This CDR3 has 14 amino acids. Germline lookup yields CDR1 LNHNV and CDR2 YYDKDF (reference sequence). Trimming took off 1 base at V and 6 bases at J, with 10 bases between the two ends. Here the CDR3 reads CATSRAYTTNEQFF. The CDR3 DNA follows: TGTGCCACCAGCAGAGCCTACACAACCAATGAGCAGTTCTTC. Filled out from reference TRBV15 and TRBJ2-1, the complete variable domain reads DAMVIQNPRYQVTQFGKPVTLSCSQTLNHNVMYWYQQKSSQAPKLLFHYYDKDFNNEADTPDNFQSRRPNTSFCFLDIRSPGLGDTAMYLCATSRAYTTNEQFFGPGTRLTVL.

The chain carries TRBV4-1 and TRBJ2-2, with D unresolved. CDR1 is MGHRA and CDR2 is YSYEKL in the germline V gene. This CDR3 has 14 residues. Trimming removed 3 bases from V and 5 bases from J, with 10 bases in between. CDR3 sequence: CASSHAFVTGELFF. As DNA, the CDR3 is TGCGCCAGCAGCCATGCCTTTGTAACCGGGGAGCTGTTTTTT.

As DNA, the CDR3 is TGTGCCAGCTCACCTGGAGGGGCTTTAGGCAATGAGCAGTTCTTC. Encoded protein: CASSPGGALGNEQFF. V is TRBV18 and J is TRBJ2-1; tentatively, D is TRBD2 (6 bases). There are 15 residues in the CDR3. Germline V gene data show CDR1 as KGHSH and CDR2 as LQKENI. The ends were cut back, 3 bases at V and 6 bases at J, with 15 bases in the middle.

The CDR3 DNA is TGTGCCAGCAGCCCCACATCGAACACCGGGGAGCTGTTTTTT. Encoded protein: CASSPTSNTGELFF. This rearrangement joins TRBV27 to TRBJ2-2; D ambiguous. Germline-derived CDR1 and CDR2 are MNHEY and SMNVEV (reference sequence). The V end lost 6 bases, the J end lost 0 bases, and 8 bases lay between the germline ends. The CDR3 has 14 residues.

The rearrangement uses TRBV6-5 and TRBJ2-7; TRBD1 might be the D (5 bases). Trimming took off 2 bases at V and 9 bases at J, with 17 bases between the two ends. CDR1 and CDR2 from the germline V gene are MNHEY and SVGAGI. The CDR3 totals 14 residues. In nucleotides, the CDR3 is TGTGCCAGCAGTTACGAGTCACAGGCTACGGGGCAGTACTTC. This sequence encodes CASSYESQATGQYF.

This chain joins TRBV9 and TRBJ2-5; unclear D gene. CDR1 SGDLS and CDR2 YYNGEE come from the germline V gene. The CDR3 has 15 residues. V lost 6 bases, J lost 3 bases, and 18 bases lay in between. The CDR3 region has the DNA TGTGCCAGCACCCGTAGTGGGAACTGGAAAGAGACCCAGTACTTC. Its protein is CASTRSGNWKETQYF.

This clone has only a few counts. The chain carries TRBV6-1 and TRBJ1-3; D not certain. Trimming removed 6 bases from V and 0 bases from J, with 9 bases in between. The CDR3 sequence is 14 residues long. The germline gives CDR1 MNHNS, CDR2 SASEGT. The CDR3 sequence: CASSAVYSGNTIYF. The DNA of the CDR3 is TGTGCCAGCAGCGCTGTTTACTCTGGAAACACCATATATTTT.

The rearrangement links TRBV5-1 to TRBJ2-1; possible D gene TRBD1, 6 bases. The V end was cut by 0 bases, the J end by 14 bases, with 21 bases between. The V gene's germline CDR1 is SGHRS and CDR2 YFSETQ. The CDR3 is 15 amino acids. CDR3 DNA: TGCGCCAGCAGCTTGGCGGCAGGACAGACCGACACTAAGTTCTTC. Its translation: CASSLAAGQTDTKFF.

This chain links TRBV27 with TRBJ2-1, with 13 nucleotides matching TRBD2. CDR3 length: 16 amino acids. CDR1 is MNHEY, CDR2 SMNVEV, per germline (reference sequence). The J segment lost 9 bases and the V segment lost 4 bases, leaving 9 bases of the junction unmatched. This CDR3 reads CASSSMGLAGLTEQFF. In DNA, the CDR3 is TGTGCCAGCAGTTCAATGGGACTAGCGGGACTCACTGAGCAGTTCTTC.

This rearrangement joins TRBV4-3 to TRBJ1-2; D not resolved. CDR3 length equals 14 residues. Looked up from germline, CDR1 is LGHNA and CDR2 is YSLEER. Trimming removed 1 base from V and 5 bases from J, with 11 bases in between. The CDR3 DNA sequence: TGCGCCAGCAGCCAAGTCGACAACGGGTATGGCTACACCTTC. Its translation is CASSQVDNGYGYTF.

The V gene is TRBV5-1, the J gene TRBJ2-2, with unresolved D. V was trimmed by 3 bases and J by 1 base, leaving 10 bases between them. Germline CDR1 is SGHRS and CDR2 is YFSETQ. The CDR3 spans 15 residues. In DNA form, the CDR3 reads TGCGCCAGCAGCTCGACTCCAAAGAACACCGGGGAGCTGTTTTTT. Translating it yields CASSSTPKNTGELFF.

The J gene is TRBJ2-7, the V gene TRBV23-1; D gene uncertain. TRBV23-1 is an open reading frame whose function is uncertain. V gave up 0 bases and J gave up 0 bases, with 12 bases separating them. This CDR3 comprises 16 residues. CDR3 sequence: CASSQSGTSSSYEQYF. CDR3 coding DNA: TGCGCCAGCAGTCAATCCGGCACATCGAGCTCCTACGAGCAGTACTTC.

The V and J genes are TRBV7-2 and TRBJ2-1; D is perhaps TRBD1 (6 bases). This CDR3 is built from 16 residues. Germline V CDR1 and CDR2: SGHTA, FQGNSA. Trimming cost V 7 bases and J 3 bases, with 19 bases left between them. The CDR3 reads CASTLTAGENYNEQFF. CDR3 bases: TGTGCCAGCACCCTTACGGCAGGGGAAAACTACAATGAGCAGTTCTTC. Full variable domain (outside the CDR3, taken from reference TRBV7-2 and TRBJ2-1): GAGVSQSPSNKVTEKGKDVELRCDPISGHTALYWYRQSLGQGLEFLIYFQGNSAPDKSGLPSDRFSAERTGGSVSTLTIQRTQQEDSAVYLCASTLTAGENYNEQFFGPGTRLTVL.

The CDR3, as DNA: TGTGCCAGCTCACCACGACTAGCGGGTGGTGTGGAGTACAATGAGCAGTTCTTC. The encoded protein is CASSPRLAGGVEYNEQFF. The chain employs TRBV18 and TRBJ2-1; the match to TRBD2 covers 10 bases. Germline V gene lookup returns CDR1 KGHSH and CDR2 LQKENI. CDR3 length equals 18 residues. V lost 1 base to trimming and J lost 4 bases; unmatched junction nucleotides: 10.